This T cell receptor beta chain was documented in a study of blood T cell repertoires in COVID-19. Background on the study: The United States, Italy and Spain supplied acute and convalescent COVID-19 samples.

In the source study's methods: Reference gene primer amplification in the assay estimated nucleated cell counts. Profiling relied on immunoSEQ multiplex PCR, and the TCRdb table lists in-frame clones only, not all of them. V and J calls and clone size are copied from that table; D and trimming were computed from the DNA. The sample shows around 250,000 clones, approximately 91% of them seen only once. The CDR3 totals 18 residues. The junction had 14 bases not matched to a gene; V was cut back by 5 bases and J by 2 bases. CDR1 is SGDLS and CDR2 is YYNGEE in the germline V gene. The rearrangement uses TRBV9 and TRBJ2-1; 9 positions match TRBD1. This receptor was obtained from a human donor in a cohort exposed to, infected with or recovered from COVID-19 (not recorded which). The donor label of this sample is uncertain. Sequencing was carried out using PBMCs or T cells enriched from blood (not recorded which). In DNA form, the CDR3 reads TGTGCCAGCAGTCGTCCCGGGACAGGGATCGGGCCCTACAATGAGCAGTTCTTC. Translation gives CASSRPGTGIGPYNEQFF.